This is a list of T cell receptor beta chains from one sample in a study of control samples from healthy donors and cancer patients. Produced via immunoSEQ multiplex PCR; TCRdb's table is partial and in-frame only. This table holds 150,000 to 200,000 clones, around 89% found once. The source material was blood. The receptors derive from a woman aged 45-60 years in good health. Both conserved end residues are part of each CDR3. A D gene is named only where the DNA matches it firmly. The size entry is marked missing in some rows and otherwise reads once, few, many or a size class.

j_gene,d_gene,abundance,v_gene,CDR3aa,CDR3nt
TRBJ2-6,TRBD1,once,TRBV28,CASSWTGPSGANVLTF,TGTGCCAGCAGTTGGACAGGACCCTCTGGGGCCAACGTCCTGACTTTC
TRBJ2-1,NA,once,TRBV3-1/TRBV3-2,CASSPVPADNEQFF,TGTGCCAGCAGCCCGGTCCCGGCGGACAATGAGCAGTTCTTC
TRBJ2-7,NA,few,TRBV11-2,CASSLDPGYEQYF,TGTGCCAGCAGCTTAGACCCAGGGTACGAGCAGTACTTC
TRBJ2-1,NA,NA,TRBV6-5,CASRGAGTANNEQFF,TGTGCCAGCAGGGGAGCGGGTACAGCAAACAATGAGCAGTTCTTC
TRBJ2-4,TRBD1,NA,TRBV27,CASGRTGGNIQYF,TGTGCCAGCGGGAGGACAGGGGGGAACATTCAGTACTTC
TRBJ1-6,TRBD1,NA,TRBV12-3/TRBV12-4,CASSGQEVSPLHF,TGTGCCAGCAGCGGACAGGAGGTTTCACCCCTCCACTTT
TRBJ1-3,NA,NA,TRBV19,CASSRRESSGNTIYF,TGTGCCAGTAGCAGGAGAGAGAGCTCTGGAAACACCATATATTTT
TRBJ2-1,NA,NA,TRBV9,CASSVEASEQFF,TGTGCCAGCAGCGTAGAGGCCTCGGAGCAGTTCTTC
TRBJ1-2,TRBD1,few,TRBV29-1,CSVAGTGNDYGYTF,TGCAGCGTTGCCGGGACAGGGAATGACTATGGCTACACCTTC
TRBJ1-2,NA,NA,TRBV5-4,CASSYQGVPNYGYTF,TGTGCCAGCAGCTACCAGGGTGTCCCTAACTATGGCTACACCTTC
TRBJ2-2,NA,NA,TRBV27,CASSFGLRGTGELFF,TGTGCCAGCAGTTTCGGCCTGCGGGGCACCGGGGAGCTGTTTTTT
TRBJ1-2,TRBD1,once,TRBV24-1,CATSDPGTGLDYGYTF,TGTGCCACCAGTGATCCCGGGACAGGGTTGGACTATGGCTACACCTTC
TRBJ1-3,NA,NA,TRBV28,CASSSAGTGNTIYF,TGTGCCAGCAGTTCGGCCGGAACTGGAAACACCATATATTTT
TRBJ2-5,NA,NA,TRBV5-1,CASSLLETQYF,TGCGCCAGCAGCTTGTTAGAGACCCAGTACTTC
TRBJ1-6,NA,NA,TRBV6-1,CASSGEVNSPLHF,TGTGCCAGCTCTGGAGAGGTAAATTCACCCCTCCACTTT
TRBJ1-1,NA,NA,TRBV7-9,CASSSPGRQGAFF,TGTGCCAGCAGCTCACCGGGACGCCAAGGAGCTTTCTTT
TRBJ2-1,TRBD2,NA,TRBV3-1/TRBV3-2,CASSLWGTGTSGPPSNEQFF,TGTGCCAGCAGCCTGTGGGGGACAGGGACTAGCGGGCCCCCCTCGAATGAGCAGTTCTTC
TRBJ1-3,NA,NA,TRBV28,CASSFLGVSSGNTIYF,TGTGCCAGCAGTTTTCTCGGTGTTAGCTCTGGAAACACCATATATTTT
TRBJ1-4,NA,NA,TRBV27,CASRTGTAEKLFF,TGTGCCAGCAGGACCGGGACGGCGGAAAAACTGTTTTTT
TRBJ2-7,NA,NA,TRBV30,CAWSVFRSEQYF,TGTGCCTGGAGTGTCTTTCGAAGCGAGCAGTACTTC
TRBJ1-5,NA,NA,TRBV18,CASSPEGPTMPQHF,TGTGCCAGCTCACCAGAGGGGCCTACCATGCCCCAGCATTTT
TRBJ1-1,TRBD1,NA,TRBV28,CASSRQGAQNTEAFF,TGTGCCAGCAGCCGACAGGGGGCCCAGAACACTGAAGCTTTCTTT
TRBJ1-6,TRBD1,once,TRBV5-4,CASSFTGEYSPLHF,TGTGCCAGCAGCTTTACAGGGGAATACTCACCCCTCCACTTT
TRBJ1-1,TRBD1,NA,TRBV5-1,CASSVGQGSNEAFF,TGCGCCAGCAGCGTGGGACAGGGATCGAATGAAGCTTTCTTT
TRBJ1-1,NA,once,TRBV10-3,CATRGSTEAFF,TGTGCCACCCGAGGCAGCACTGAAGCTTTCTTT
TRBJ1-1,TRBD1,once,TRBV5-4,CASSSGGSVTEAFF,TGTGCCAGCAGCTCAGGGGGATCCGTCACTGAAGCTTTCTTT
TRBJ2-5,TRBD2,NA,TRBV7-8,CASSPGTSGSYRETQYF,TGTGCCAGCAGCCCCGGGACTAGCGGGAGTTACAGAGAGACCCAGTACTTC
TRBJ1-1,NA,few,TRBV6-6,CASTTSSPLKAFF,TGTGCCAGCACCACCTCATCCCCACTCAAAGCTTTCTTT
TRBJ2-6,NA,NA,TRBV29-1,CSVRTGSSGANVLTF,TGCAGCGTCCGGACGGGCAGCTCTGGGGCCAACGTCCTGACTTTC
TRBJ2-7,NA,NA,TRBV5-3,CARSLMAGSLWDEQYF,TGTGCCAGAAGCTTGATGGCGGGATCCTTATGGGACGAGCAGTACTTC
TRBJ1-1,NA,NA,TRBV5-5,CASSFLTDEAFF,TGTGCCAGCAGCTTCTTGACAGATGAAGCTTTCTTT
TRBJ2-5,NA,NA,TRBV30,CAWSPGGDRKYF,TGTGCCTGGAGTCCGGGCGGGGACAGAAAGTACTTC
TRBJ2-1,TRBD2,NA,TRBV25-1,CASGGLAGNEQFF,TGTGCCAGCGGGGGGCTAGCGGGGAATGAGCAGTTCTTC
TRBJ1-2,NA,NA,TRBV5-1,CASSLGEGNYGYTF,TGCGCCAGCAGCTTGGGGGAAGGAAACTATGGCTACACCTTC
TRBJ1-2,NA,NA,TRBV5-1,CASRLDYRANYGYTF,TGCGCCAGCAGGTTAGATTATCGGGCAAACTATGGCTACACCTTC
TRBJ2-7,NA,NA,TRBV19,CASSIVPGNEQYF,TGTGCCAGTAGTATAGTCCCCGGTAACGAGCAGTACTTC
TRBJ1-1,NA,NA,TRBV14,CASSQPPELEAFF,TGTGCCAGCAGCCAACCCCCTGAACTGGAAGCTTTCTTT